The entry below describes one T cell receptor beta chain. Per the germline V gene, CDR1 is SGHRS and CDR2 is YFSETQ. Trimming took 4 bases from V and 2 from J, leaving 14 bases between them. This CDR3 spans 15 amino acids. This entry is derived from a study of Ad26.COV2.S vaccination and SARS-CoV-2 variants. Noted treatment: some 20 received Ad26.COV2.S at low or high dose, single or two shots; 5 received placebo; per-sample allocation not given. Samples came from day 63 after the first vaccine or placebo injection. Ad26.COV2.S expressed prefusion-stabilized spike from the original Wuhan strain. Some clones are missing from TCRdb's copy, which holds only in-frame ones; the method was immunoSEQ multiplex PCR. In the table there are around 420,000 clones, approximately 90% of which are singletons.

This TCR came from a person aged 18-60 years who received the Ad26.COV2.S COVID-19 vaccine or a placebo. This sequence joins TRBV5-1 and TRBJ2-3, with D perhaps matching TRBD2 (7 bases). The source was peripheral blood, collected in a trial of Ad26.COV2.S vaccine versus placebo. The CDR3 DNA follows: TGCGCCAGCAGCATCCCGGGGGGCCTCACAGATACGCAGTATTTT. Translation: CASSIPGGLTDTQYF.